Listed below are T cell receptor beta chains from one sample, sequenced in a study of T cell repertoires in cytomegalovirus infection. From the reads, TCRdb called clonotypes with MiXCR, one entry per CDR3 protein. The sample has approximately 630,000 distinct CDR3 sequences; less than 25% are singletons. Sequencing was done on a sample of CD8+ T cells from PBMCs. These receptors were taken from a human donor in good health (CMV status not recorded). Some clones in this sample may be carry-over from other donors' samples. The CDR3 runs from the conserved cysteine through the conserved F or W. D genes are given only for firm matches. Expanded clones get a size class; other rows say once, few or many, or leave the size out.

v_call: TRBV12-3/TRBV12-4
cdr3_length: 16
clone_size: NA
d_call: NA
j_call: TRBJ2-1
cdr3_aa: CASSPDPLRDYNEQFF
cdr3_nt: TGTGCCAGCAGTCCTGACCCCCTGCGCGACTACAATGAGCAGTTCTTC

v_call: TRBV28
cdr3_length: 18
clone_size: NA
d_call: NA
j_call: TRBJ1-1
cdr3_aa: CASSFPPGKGPTNTEAFF
cdr3_nt: TGTGCCAGCAGTTTCCCTCCGGGCAAGGGGCCCACGAACACTGAAGCTTTCTTT

v_call: TRBV19
cdr3_length: 13
clone_size: few
d_call: NA
j_call: TRBJ1-1
cdr3_aa: CASIPTGVTEAFF
cdr3_nt: TGTGCCAGTATCCCCACGGGGGTCACTGAAGCTTTCTTT

v_call: TRBV6-2/TRBV6-3
cdr3_length: 11
clone_size: few
d_call: NA
j_call: TRBJ1-1
cdr3_aa: CASTGISEAFF
cdr3_nt: TGTGCCAGCACAGGGATTTCTGAAGCTTTCTTT

v_call: TRBV29-1
cdr3_length: 14
clone_size: few
d_call: NA
j_call: TRBJ1-1
cdr3_aa: CSVVPEDSNTEAFF
cdr3_nt: TGCAGCGTTGTACCCGAGGACTCGAACACTGAAGCTTTCTTT

v_call: TRBV5-6
cdr3_length: 12
clone_size: NA
d_call: NA
j_call: TRBJ1-1
cdr3_aa: CASSFGNDKAFF
cdr3_nt: TGTGCCAGCAGCTTCGGGAATGACAAAGCTTTCTTT

v_call: TRBV20-1
cdr3_length: 13
clone_size: NA
d_call: NA
j_call: TRBJ2-1
cdr3_aa: CSARVGVASEQFF
cdr3_nt: TGCAGTGCTAGAGTGGGGGTGGCTAGTGAGCAGTTCTTC

v_call: TRBV28
cdr3_length: 15
clone_size: NA
d_call: NA
j_call: TRBJ2-3
cdr3_aa: CASSFLATSTDTQYF
cdr3_nt: TGTGCCAGCAGTTTTTTGGCTACCAGCACAGATACGCAGTATTTT

v_call: TRBV29-1
cdr3_length: 14
clone_size: NA
d_call: NA
j_call: TRBJ2-1
cdr3_aa: CSALSPHAYNEQFF
cdr3_nt: TGCAGCGCCTTAAGCCCCCACGCCTACAATGAGCAGTTCTTC

v_call: TRBV14
cdr3_length: 15
clone_size: NA
d_call: NA
j_call: TRBJ1-6
cdr3_aa: CASSPRQDYNSPLHF
cdr3_nt: TGTGCCAGCAGCCCACGACAGGACTATAATTCACCCCTCCACTTT

v_call: TRBV27
cdr3_length: 17
clone_size: NA
d_call: NA
j_call: TRBJ1-5
cdr3_aa: CASSFSQGGGGNQPQHF
cdr3_nt: TGTGCCAGCAGTTTTAGCCAGGGCGGCGGAGGCAATCAGCCCCAGCATTTT

v_call: TRBV7-9
cdr3_length: 15
clone_size: many
d_call: NA
j_call: TRBJ1-1
cdr3_aa: CASNILRGKEVAAFF
cdr3_nt: TGTGCCAGCAACATTTTAAGGGGGAAAGAGGTGGCCGCTTTCTTT

v_call: TRBV28
cdr3_length: 17
clone_size: many
d_call: TRBD1
j_call: TRBJ2-1
cdr3_aa: CASSYPTGGLSYNEQFF
cdr3_nt: TGTGCCAGCAGTTATCCGACAGGGGGCCTCTCCTACAATGAGCAGTTCTTC

v_call: TRBV19
cdr3_length: 16
clone_size: few
d_call: TRBD1
j_call: TRBJ2-3
cdr3_aa: CASRSKPGQLTDTQYF
cdr3_nt: TGTGCCAGTAGATCTAAACCGGGACAGCTCACAGATACGCAGTATTTT

v_call: TRBV7-8
cdr3_length: 15
clone_size: few
d_call: NA
j_call: TRBJ1-1
cdr3_aa: CASSLSGSDNTEAFF
cdr3_nt: TGTGCCAGCAGCTTAAGTGGGAGCGACAACACTGAAGCTTTCTTT

v_call: TRBV15
cdr3_length: 14
clone_size: NA
d_call: TRBD2
j_call: TRBJ2-1
cdr3_aa: CATRGAGGLDEQFF
cdr3_nt: TGTGCCACCAGGGGAGCGGGGGGCTTGGATGAGCAGTTCTTC

v_call: TRBV7-9
cdr3_length: 16
clone_size: NA
d_call: TRBD2
j_call: TRBJ2-3
cdr3_aa: CASSSTEAGVTDTQYF
cdr3_nt: TGTGCCAGCAGCTCTACCGAGGCGGGGGTCACAGATACGCAGTATTTT

v_call: TRBV12-3/TRBV12-4
cdr3_length: 16
clone_size: many
d_call: NA
j_call: TRBJ1-1
cdr3_aa: CASSFLLGPENTEAFF
cdr3_nt: TGTGCCAGCAGTTTTCTTCTGGGGCCGGAGAACACTGAAGCTTTCTTT

v_call: TRBV6-6
cdr3_length: 16
clone_size: NA
d_call: NA
j_call: TRBJ2-7
cdr3_aa: CASVGPGQHDTYEQYF
cdr3_nt: TGTGCCAGCGTAGGTCCGGGACAACACGATACCTACGAGCAGTACTTC

v_call: TRBV20-1
cdr3_length: 16
clone_size: NA
d_call: NA
j_call: TRBJ1-5
cdr3_aa: CSAKSRALLFNQPQHF
cdr3_nt: TGCAGTGCTAAGAGCCGGGCCCTGCTGTTCAATCAGCCCCAGCATTTT

v_call: TRBV4-1
cdr3_length: 15
clone_size: once
d_call: NA
j_call: TRBJ2-1
cdr3_aa: CASSQNIGRANEQFF
cdr3_nt: TGTGCCAGCAGCCAAAATATAGGACGGGCAAATGAGCAGTTCTTC

v_call: TRBV7-2
cdr3_length: 17
clone_size: many
d_call: NA
j_call: TRBJ2-2
cdr3_aa: CASSLATRGGGTGELFF
cdr3_nt: TGTGCCAGCAGCTTAGCGACGAGGGGAGGTGGCACCGGGGAGCTGTTTTTT

v_call: TRBV7-9
cdr3_length: 15
clone_size: few
d_call: NA
j_call: TRBJ2-1
cdr3_aa: CASSPRRGLGGGQFF
cdr3_nt: TGTGCCAGCAGCCCCCGACGAGGATTAGGTGGCGGGCAGTTCTTC

v_call: TRBV7-2
cdr3_length: 16
clone_size: many
d_call: NA
j_call: TRBJ2-1
cdr3_aa: CASSLGGQGTYNEQFF
cdr3_nt: TGTGCCAGCAGCTTAGGAGGTCAGGGGACTTACAATGAGCAGTTCTTC

v_call: TRBV27
cdr3_length: 15
clone_size: many
d_call: TRBD1
j_call: TRBJ2-2
cdr3_aa: CASRSGQRLAGELFF
cdr3_nt: TGTGCCAGCAGATCGGGACAGCGATTAGCCGGGGAGCTGTTTTTT

v_call: TRBV5-5
cdr3_length: 18
clone_size: NA
d_call: TRBD2
j_call: TRBJ2-3
cdr3_aa: CASSLTSGGASSTDTQYF
cdr3_nt: TGTGCCAGCAGCCTTACTAGCGGGGGGGCCTCCAGTACAGATACGCAGTATTTT

v_call: TRBV30
cdr3_length: 13
clone_size: NA
d_call: NA
j_call: TRBJ1-1
cdr3_aa: CASPDETNTEAFF
cdr3_nt: TGTGCCAGCCCTGACGAGACGAACACTGAAGCTTTCTTT

v_call: TRBV14
cdr3_length: 14
clone_size: many
d_call: TRBD2
j_call: TRBJ2-7
cdr3_aa: CASSQRTSSYEQYF
cdr3_nt: TGTGCCAGCAGCCAAAGGACTAGCTCCTACGAGCAGTACTTC

v_call: TRBV6-6
cdr3_length: 12
clone_size: few
d_call: NA
j_call: TRBJ2-5
cdr3_aa: CASASEQETQYF
cdr3_nt: TGTGCCAGTGCTAGCGAACAAGAGACCCAGTACTTC

v_call: TRBV28
cdr3_length: 14
clone_size: few
d_call: NA
j_call: TRBJ2-5
cdr3_aa: CASSLPRPKETQYF
cdr3_nt: TGTGCCAGCAGTTTACCCCGGCCAAAAGAGACCCAGTACTTC

v_call: TRBV7-8
cdr3_length: 11
clone_size: many
d_call: NA
j_call: TRBJ2-1
cdr3_aa: CASSPGDEQFF
cdr3_nt: TGTGCCAGCAGCCCTGGGGATGAGCAGTTCTTC

v_call: TRBV20-1
cdr3_length: 12
clone_size: NA
d_call: NA
j_call: TRBJ1-2
cdr3_aa: CSARSQYYGYTF
cdr3_nt: TGCAGTGCTAGATCACAGTACTATGGCTACACCTTC

v_call: TRBV29-1
cdr3_length: 14
clone_size: few
d_call: NA
j_call: TRBJ1-2
cdr3_aa: CSVEDEGGDYGYTF
cdr3_nt: TGCAGCGTTGAAGATGAGGGGGGAGACTATGGCTACACCTTC

v_call: TRBV10-2
cdr3_length: 12
clone_size: few
d_call: NA
j_call: TRBJ2-5
cdr3_aa: CASSGHPETQYF
cdr3_nt: TGCGCCAGCAGTGGCCACCCGGAGACCCAGTACTTC

v_call: TRBV7-2
cdr3_length: 18
clone_size: many
d_call: TRBD2
j_call: TRBJ2-5
cdr3_aa: CASSPSGTSGGTRETQYF
cdr3_nt: TGTGCCAGCAGCCCCTCCGGGACTAGCGGGGGGACGAGAGAGACCCAGTACTTC

v_call: TRBV28
cdr3_length: 18
clone_size: NA
d_call: NA
j_call: TRBJ1-2
cdr3_aa: CASSSTGTTVLTGYGYTF
cdr3_nt: TGTGCCAGCAGTTCGACGGGAACGACGGTCCTGACGGGCTATGGCTACACCTTC

v_call: TRBV5-1
cdr3_length: 18
clone_size: once
d_call: TRBD2
j_call: TRBJ2-2
cdr3_aa: CASSPGTSATRSTGELFF
cdr3_nt: TGCGCCAGCAGTCCCGGGACTAGCGCTACCCGTAGCACCGGGGAGCTGTTTTTT

v_call: TRBV28
cdr3_length: 14
clone_size: NA
d_call: NA
j_call: TRBJ1-5
cdr3_aa: CASSFVTEDQPQHF
cdr3_nt: TGTGCCAGCAGTTTCGTGACAGAAGATCAGCCCCAGCATTTT

v_call: TRBV6-2/TRBV6-3
cdr3_length: 11
clone_size: many
d_call: NA
j_call: TRBJ2-1
cdr3_aa: CASTVRNEQFF
cdr3_nt: TGTGCCAGCACGGTGAGAAATGAGCAGTTCTTC

v_call: TRBV13
cdr3_length: 15
clone_size: once
d_call: NA
j_call: TRBJ2-5
cdr3_aa: CASSLELDREETQYF
cdr3_nt: TGTGCCAGCAGCTTAGAGCTGGACCGTGAGGAGACCCAGTACTTC

v_call: TRBV14
cdr3_length: 13
clone_size: NA
d_call: NA
j_call: TRBJ1-1
cdr3_aa: CASSQRGVTEAFF
cdr3_nt: TGTGCCAGCAGCCAAAGAGGGGTCACTGAAGCTTTCTTT

v_call: TRBV28
cdr3_length: 18
clone_size: NA
d_call: NA
j_call: TRBJ2-3
cdr3_aa: CASSLWDVQGPLTDTQYF
cdr3_nt: TGTGCCAGCAGTTTATGGGACGTGCAGGGTCCCCTCACAGATACGCAGTATTTT

v_call: TRBV12-3/TRBV12-4
cdr3_length: 15
clone_size: few
d_call: TRBD2
j_call: TRBJ2-1
cdr3_aa: CASSYTSGALGEQFF
cdr3_nt: TGTGCCAGCAGTTATACTAGCGGGGCGCTCGGGGAGCAGTTCTTC

v_call: TRBV7-2
cdr3_length: 19
clone_size: many
d_call: TRBD2
j_call: TRBJ2-7
cdr3_aa: CASSPRYGTSGGPSGEQYF
cdr3_nt: TGTGCCAGCAGCCCACGATACGGGACTAGCGGGGGGCCTTCCGGGGAGCAGTACTTC

v_call: TRBV28
cdr3_length: 15
clone_size: many
d_call: TRBD2
j_call: TRBJ2-2
cdr3_aa: CASRWTSGATGELFF
cdr3_nt: TGTGCCAGCAGGTGGACTAGCGGTGCCACCGGGGAGCTGTTTTTT

v_call: TRBV24-1
cdr3_length: 16
clone_size: NA
d_call: NA
j_call: TRBJ2-2
cdr3_aa: CATSDLRDNLAGELFF
cdr3_nt: TGTGCCACCAGTGATCTCCGGGACAACCTCGCCGGGGAGCTGTTTTTT

v_call: TRBV9
cdr3_length: 12
clone_size: once
d_call: NA
j_call: TRBJ2-2
cdr3_aa: CASSVATGELFF
cdr3_nt: TGTGCCAGCAGCGTAGCTACCGGGGAGCTGTTTTTT

v_call: TRBV18
cdr3_length: 15
clone_size: NA
d_call: NA
j_call: TRBJ1-4
cdr3_aa: CASSPSTFIDEKLFF
cdr3_nt: TGTGCCAGCTCGCCTTCGACGTTTATTGATGAAAAACTGTTTTTT

v_call: TRBV23-1
cdr3_length: 11
clone_size: few
d_call: NA
j_call: TRBJ2-7
cdr3_aa: CASSQGPHKYF
cdr3_nt: TGCGCCAGCAGCCAAGGACCCCATAAGTACTTC

v_call: TRBV7-8
cdr3_length: 17
clone_size: many
d_call: TRBD2
j_call: TRBJ2-5
cdr3_aa: CASSLARGAGGVETQYF
cdr3_nt: TGTGCCAGCAGCTTAGCGCGAGGAGCGGGGGGAGTAGAGACCCAGTACTTC

v_call: TRBV7-3
cdr3_length: 17
clone_size: many
d_call: NA
j_call: TRBJ1-1
cdr3_aa: CASSLPRGGIVYTEAFF
cdr3_nt: TGTGCCAGCAGCTTACCGCGGGGAGGGATAGTTTATACTGAAGCTTTCTTT

v_call: TRBV7-9
cdr3_length: 11
clone_size: many
d_call: NA
j_call: TRBJ2-7
cdr3_aa: CASSLSGEQYF
cdr3_nt: TGTGCCAGCAGCTTATCTGGGGAGCAGTACTTC